This T cell receptor beta chain was documented in a study of blood T cell repertoires in COVID-19. Study-wide context: Samples representing acute and convalescent COVID-19 were sourced from the United States, Italy and Spain.

This clone has just a few counts. Authors' processing steps: Using reference gene primer amplification, nucleated cell counts were estimated. Data came from immunoSEQ multiplex PCR; TCRdb stores just in-frame clones and leaves some out. The V and J calls and clone size are taken from that table; D and trimming were inferred from the DNA. This table has 120,000 to 150,000 clones, roughly four fifths appearing once. This TCR derives from a human donor with acute or convalescent COVID-19. The donor label of this sample is uncertain. Sequenced: peripheral blood.

The CDR3 coding sequence is TGCAGCGTTGCCCCGACAGGGGATGAAGCTTTCTTT. Translation gives CSVAPTGDEAFF. The chain combines TRBV29-1 with TRBJ1-1; TRBD1 matches 8 bases. Germline CDR1 and CDR2: SQVTM and ANQGSEA. Unmatched junction bases numbered 5, after V lost 4 bases and J lost 7 bases. The length of the CDR3 is 12 residues.